Listed below are T cell receptor beta chains from one sample, sequenced in a study of Ad26.COV2.S vaccination and SARS-CoV-2 variants. Data came from immunoSEQ multiplex PCR; TCRdb stores just in-frame clones and leaves some out. Of some 640,000 clones listed, more than 70% are singletons. Specimen: peripheral blood, collected in a trial of Ad26.COV2.S vaccine versus placebo. Source of these receptors: a person aged 18-60 years who received the Ad26.COV2.S COVID-19 vaccine or a placebo. CDR3s include the opening cysteine and the closing phenylalanine or tryptophan. A D gene is named only where the DNA matches it firmly. Size tells how often a clone was seen (once, few, many) or the class of an expanded clone, and some rows leave it out.

>NA|TRBJ1-2|NA|TRBV6-1
TGTGCCAGCAGTGAAGGGTTGGGGGGGGACTATGGCTACACCTTC
CASSEGLGGDYGYTF
>TRBD1|TRBJ1-1|NA|TRBV18
TGTGCCAGCTCACCACTTTCGGGACAGGGTGTCACTGAAGCTTTCTTT
CASSPLSGQGVTEAFF
>NA|TRBJ2-2|NA|TRBV30
TGTGCCTGCACCCGAGTACTACTCACCGGGGAGCTGTTTTTT
CACTRVLLTGELFF
>NA|TRBJ2-1|few|TRBV6-6
TGTGCCAGCAGTACCACAGGGAGGGAAAATGAGCAGTTCTTC
CASSTTGRENEQFF
>NA|TRBJ2-3|NA|TRBV6-6
TGTGCCAGCACCTCAAGGACGACTAGCACAGATACGCAGTATTTT
CASTSRTTSTDTQYF
>TRBD1|TRBJ1-1|NA|TRBV6-6
TGTGCCAGCAGCCCTAGACAGGGAACCCCTGAAGCTTTCTTT
CASSPRQGTPEAFF
>NA|TRBJ1-2|NA|TRBV6-1
TGTGCCAGCAGTGAAGGGGGCGGCTATGGCTACACCTTC
CASSEGGGYGYTF
>TRBD1|TRBJ2-5|NA|TRBV5-4
TGTGCCAGCAGCTTGGGGACAGGGCAAGAGACCCAGTACTTC
CASSLGTGQETQYF
>NA|TRBJ2-1|NA|TRBV5-4
TGTGCCAGCAGGAAGGGAGGTGGACTGGGCTCCTACAATGAGCAGTTCTTC
CASRKGGGLGSYNEQFF
>NA|TRBJ1-6|NA|TRBV3-1/TRBV3-2
TGTGCCAGCACCAGGGGTTATAATTCACCCCTCCACTTT
CASTRGYNSPLHF
>NA|TRBJ1-1|once|TRBV9
TGTGCCAGCGCGGGAGGGTTGAACACTGAAGCTTTCTTT
CASAGGLNTEAFF
>NA|TRBJ2-5|NA|TRBV6-5
TGTGCCAGCATTGGGCCCTCTCAGACCCAGTACTTC
CASIGPSQTQYF